These 27 T cell receptor beta chains were sequenced from one sample in a study of blood T cells in healthy people across ages. The use of a sample-barcoded 5' primer and a J-beta primer mix characterized a second PCR of 7 to 11 cycles. TCRdb independently ran MiXCR on the 5' RACE reads; one entry per CDR3 protein. Seen here are roughly 830,000 distinct CDR3 sequences, approximately 65% observed once, and the top ten hold approximately 30%. Sequencing input: blood. The receptors originated from a man aged 25 to 40 in good health.

The chain is built from TRBV20-1 and TRBJ1-5; perhaps TRBD1 as D (6 bases). The CDR3 has 14 amino acids. Per germline, CDR1 DFQATT and CDR2 SNEGSKA (reference sequence). V dropped 3 bases and J dropped 5 bases, with 14 bases sitting between them. Here the CDR3 reads CSASETGVDQPQHF. The CDR3 region has the DNA TGCAGTGCTAGTGAGACAGGCGTCGATCAGCCCCAGCATTTT.

This clonotype was found a few times. The genes are TRBV29-1 and TRBJ2-5; 13 bases are a match to TRBD2. The J call may be incorrect, as the DNA end agrees better with TRBJ2-7. CDR3 length: 14 amino acids. Germline values: CDR1 SQVTM, CDR2 ANQGSEA. The CDR3 loop is CSVAGTSGDYEQYF. The CDR3 region has the DNA TGCAGCGTTGCGGGGACTAGCGGGGACTACGAGCAGTACTTC.

This clonotype was detected once. J is TRBJ2-1 and V is TRBV12-3 or TRBV12-4; TRBD2 agrees at 10 bases. The ends lost 5 bases at V and 4 bases at J; junction bases unmatched: 8. The CDR3 covers 16 residues. The CDR3 spells CASSEPGTSAYNEQFF. The DNA of the CDR3 is TGTGCCAGCAGTGAACCCGGGACTAGCGCTTACAATGAGCAGTTCTTC.

The table lists this clonotype with a few counts. The J gene is TRBJ2-1, the V gene TRBV6-2 or TRBV6-3, with TRBD2 matching over 11 bases. The CDR3 contains 15 residues. Germline CDR1 is MNHEY and CDR2 is SVGEGT. Losses at the gene ends were 6 bases for V and 6 bases for J; bases not matched to a gene: 7. CDR3 region: CASRLAGGQLNEQFF. CDR3 nucleotides: TGTGCCAGCAGGCTAGCGGGGGGACAGCTCAATGAGCAGTTCTTC.

Of note for this clonotype: A junction end diverges from the germline sequence, so it may reflect a read error. V and J are TRBV20-1 and TRBJ1-2; D perhaps matches TRBD1 (5 bases). CDR3 size: 14 residues. The germline V gene has CDR1 DFQATT and CDR2 SNEGSKA (reference sequence). CDR3 sequence reads: CSAGDRDGNYGYTF. DNA for the CDR3: TGCAGTGCTGGAGATCGGGACGGAAACTATGGCTACACCTTC.

This clonotype appeared a few times. The gene calls are TRBV27 and TRBJ1-2, with a weak D call TRBD1 (6 bases). Trimming shortened V by 0 bases and J by 10 bases, and 21 bases separated the two germline ends. Germline-derived CDR1 and CDR2 are MNHEY and SMNVEV (reference sequence). The CDR3 extends over 16 amino acids. The CDR3 DNA follows: TGTGCCAGCAGTTTATCGGGGGCTAATGGCCCGCGAGCCTACACCTTC. Amino acid sequence: CASSLSGANGPRAYTF.

V is TRBV6-5 and J is TRBJ2-1, with D perhaps TRBD2 (5 bases). Looked up from germline, CDR1 is MNHEY and CDR2 is SVGAGI. CDR3 length equals 12 residues. The germline V and J ends were trimmed by 6 bases and 10 bases, with 13 bases remaining between them. CDR3 residues: CASRSLRGEQFF. CDR3 in DNA: TGTGCCAGCAGGTCTCTTCGGGGAGAGCAGTTCTTC.

In this sample, this clonotype turned up many times. J is TRBJ2-7 and V is TRBV5-1; the D gene is possibly TRBD1 (6 bases). V lost 4 bases, J lost 5 bases, and 19 bases lay in between. Germline V gene lookup returns CDR1 SGHRS and CDR2 YFSETQ. This CDR3 region has 15 residues. The chain's CDR3 is CASSQDGQGIHEQYF. CDR3 sequence (DNA): TGCGCCAGCAGCCAAGATGGGCAGGGGATACACGAGCAGTACTTC.

The gene calls are TRBV2 and TRBJ1-2; the D is unclear. The CDR3 is made up of 14 amino acids. Germline CDR1 and CDR2: SNHLY and FYNNEI. Between the trimmed V and J ends, which lost 0 bases and 5 bases, there was a span of 10 bases. The CDR3: CASSEAGDWYGYTF. The CDR3 coding sequence is TGTGCCAGCAGTGAAGCGGGAGACTGGTATGGCTACACCTTC.

The chain is built from TRBV4-3 and TRBJ1-1; D gene unclear. V was clipped by 1 base and J by 1 base, with 13 bases between them. Germline values: CDR1 LGHNA, CDR2 YSLEER. The CDR3 is 16 residues long. This CDR3 reads CASSQGFTLGNTEAFF. The CDR3 DNA follows: TGCGCCAGCAGCCAAGGATTCACCTTGGGGAACACTGAAGCTTTCTTT.

V usage is TRBV14 and J usage is TRBJ2-2; maybe TRBD2 (6 bases). The CDR3 has 19 amino acids. V lost 0 bases and J lost 1, with 18 bases in between. CDR1 is SGHDN and CDR2 is FVKESK in the germline V gene. The CDR3 DNA reads as TGTGCCAGCAGCCAAGAAAGGGTTCGCGGGGTGAAGAACACCGGGGAGCTGTTTTTT. It is translated as CASSQERVRGVKNTGELFF.

This CDR3 reads CASSGAGYEQYF. Here the CDR3 DNA reads TGTGCCAGCAGTGGAGCCGGGTACGAGCAGTACTTC. This chain connects TRBV6-2 or TRBV6-3 to TRBJ2-7; no reliable D call. Trimming stripped 5 bases from V and 4 bases from J, with 9 bases between. Per germline, CDR1 MNHEY and CDR2 SVGEGT. The CDR3 is 12 residues long.

This chain links TRBV20-1 with TRBJ1-2; possible D gene TRBD1, 6 bases. V lost 6 bases, J lost 0 bases, and 14 bases lay in between. The CDR3 length is 14 residues. Germline V lookup: CDR1 DFQATT, CDR2 SNEGSKA (reference sequence). CDR3 bases: TGCAGTGCCGGGGGCAGCTCTACTAACTATGGCTACACCTTC. Protein product: CSAGGSSTNYGYTF.

This chain links TRBV12-3 or TRBV12-4 with TRBJ2-5; D call uncertain. With the DNA end fitting TRBJ2-7 better, the J assignment may be wrong. The CDR3 has 14 amino acids. CDR3 nucleotides: TGTGCCAGCAGTTTAGCCAGGACCGCCTACGAGCAGTACTTC. Translation: CASSLARTAYEQYF.

Only a few counts were recorded for this clonotype. The chain has TRBV20-1 and TRBJ2-5, with 9 bases identical to TRBD1. In germline, CDR1 is DFQATT, CDR2 SNEGSKA (reference sequence). The CDR3 length is 14 residues. V lost 0 bases to trimming and J lost 5 bases; unmatched junction nucleotides: 4. The CDR3 DNA is TGCAGTGCTAGAGACACAGGGGGCCTGGAGACCCAGTACTTC. This encodes CSARDTGGLETQYF.

This chain connects TRBV7-2 to TRBJ2-5, with D possibly TRBD1 on 6 matching bases. The CDR3 contains 15 residues. Germline V gene sequence: CDR1 SGHTA, CDR2 FQGNSA. The V gene lost 0 bases and the J gene lost 4 bases, with 12 bases spanning the gap. The CDR3 sequence: CASSLAGARGETQYF. Here the CDR3 DNA reads TGTGCCAGCAGCTTAGCGGGGGCCAGGGGAGAGACCCAGTACTTC.

CDR3 in DNA: TGCGCCAGCAGCCAAGGACCGGGACAGGGTTACGAGCAGTACTTC. This gives the protein CASSQGPGQGYEQYF. The rearrangement links TRBV4-1 to TRBJ2-5, with 9 bases aligning to TRBD1. The J call may be mistaken, given a closer DNA end match to TRBJ2-7. Germline V gives CDR1 MGHRA, CDR2 YSYEKL. CDR3 length: 15 amino acids.

The chain uses TRBV20-1 and TRBJ2-1; TRBD1 matches at 9 bases. The CDR3 loop spans 15 amino acids. Looked up from germline, CDR1 is DFQATT and CDR2 is SNEGSKA (reference sequence). V lost 5 bases and J lost 0; bases outside the gene matches: 5. Here the CDR3 reads CSAQTGGASYNEQFF. The CDR3 region has the DNA TGCAGTGCTCAGACAGGGGGGGCCTCCTACAATGAGCAGTTCTTC.

The V and J genes are TRBV20-1 and TRBJ1-5; 10 bases fit TRBD1. The CDR3 totals 17 residues. Germline-derived CDR1 and CDR2 are DFQATT and SNEGSKA (reference sequence). V trimming: 6 bases; J trimming: 5 bases; junction bases outside the gene matches: 16. The CDR3 DNA is TGCAGTGCAGGGCTGAGGGGGACAGGGGTTTTCGATCAGCCCCAGCATTTT. Amino acids: CSAGLRGTGVFDQPQHF.

J is TRBJ2-1 and V is TRBV11-2; 14 bases are a match to TRBD2. Germline assignment: CDR1 SGHAT and CDR2 FQNNGV. The V segment lost 5 bases and the J segment 3 bases; nucleotides outside the gene matches: 9. CDR3 size: 18 residues. The CDR3 loop is CASSPLATSGGVYNEQFF. The CDR3 DNA follows: TGTGCCAGCAGCCCGTTGGCGACTAGCGGGGGGGTCTACAATGAGCAGTTCTTC.

CDR3 coding DNA: TGCGCCAGCAGCCAAGAAGGACTACCGGGTACGACCCAGTACTTC. Amino acids: CASSQEGLPGTTQYF. The chain recombines TRBV4-3 with TRBJ2-5, with a weak D call TRBD2 (6 bases). V was clipped by 0 bases and J by 7 bases, with 15 bases between them. The germline V gene has CDR1 LGHNA and CDR2 YSLEER. This CDR3 has 15 amino acids.

This clonotype appeared a single time. This rearrangement joins TRBV2 to TRBJ1-4, with TRBD1 matching over 7 bases. The CDR3 extends over 15 amino acids. The V and J ends lost 2 bases and 5 bases, in that order; junction bases with no gene match: 5. CDR1 and CDR2 (germline): SNHLY, FYNNEI. The CDR3 DNA is TGTGCCAGCAGTGAATATGGGACAGAGAATGAAAAACTGTTTTTT. Translated, it gives CASSEYGTENEKLFF.

A few counts support this clonotype. V is TRBV5-1 and J is TRBJ2-4; 7 bases are a match to TRBD1. TRBJ2-7 matches the DNA end more closely, so the J call is doubtful. This CDR3 contains 16 residues. From germline, CDR1 is SGHRS and CDR2 YFSETQ. The CDR3 loop is CASSPTRDSNSGEQYF. The CDR3 nucleotides are TGCGCCAGCAGTCCTACCCGGGACAGTAATTCAGGCGAGCAGTACTTC.

CDR3 sequence: CSAPTLQGYEQYF. The CDR3 coding sequence is TGCAGTGCTCCCACCCTTCAGGGATACGAGCAGTACTTC. The chain links TRBV20-1 to TRBJ2-7; TRBD1 is a possible D gene (5 bases). The CDR3 has 13 amino acids. V lost 5 bases and J lost 4, with 15 bases in between. Germline lookup yields CDR1 DFQATT and CDR2 SNEGSKA (reference sequence).

The CDR3 protein is CASSPGSWGSVGQETQYF. In DNA, the CDR3 is TGCGCCAGCAGCCCTGGGTCCTGGGGCAGTGTTGGACAAGAGACCCAGTACTTC. The rearrangement joins TRBV5-1 to TRBJ2-5; tentatively, D is TRBD1 (5 bases). V was pared by 4 bases and J by 2 bases, with 24 bases between. Germline V CDR1 and CDR2: SGHRS, YFSETQ. CDR3 length: 18 amino acids.

The table lists this clonotype with a few counts. This rearrangement joins TRBV7-2 to TRBJ2-7, with D perhaps matching TRBD2 (6 bases). This CDR3 contains 14 residues. Looked up from germline, CDR1 is SGHTA and CDR2 is FQGNSA. V lost 2 bases and J 7 bases, leaving 15 bases between the germline ends. CDR3 in amino acids: CASSLNSRAGEQYF. In DNA form, the CDR3 reads TGTGCCAGCAGCTTAAACTCCAGGGCGGGGGAGCAGTACTTC. Combining the CDR3 with reference TRBV7-2 and TRBJ2-7 gives the whole variable domain GAGVSQSPSNKVTEKGKDVELRCDPISGHTALYWYRQSLGQGLEFLIYFQGNSAPDKSGLPSDRFSAERTGGSVSTLTIQRTQQEDSAVYLCASSLNSRAGEQYFGPGTRLTVT.

This clonotype was detected many times. This chain uses TRBV12-3 or TRBV12-4 with TRBJ2-6, with a possible D match to TRBD2 (5 bases). The CDR3 consists of 15 residues. With 2 bases removed from V and 0 bases from J, the gap between germline ends came to 5 bases. The CDR3 sequence is CASSLRGSGANVLTF. The CDR3 region has the DNA TGTGCCAGCAGTTTACGGGGCTCTGGGGCCAACGTCCTGACTTTC.